This T cell receptor (beta chain) was captured in a study of T-cell reconstitution after alpha-beta-depleted transplantation in children. Study outcomes and limitations: About two months after transplant, alpha-beta T cells reportedly came from several hundred expanded graft clones. When one year had passed after transplant, most T-cell counts and diversity came from newly produced T cells.

As to this clonotype: No antigen is known for it.

This CDR3 region has 15 residues. With 1 base clipped from V and 4 bases from J, the junction kept 4 bases outside the gene matches. The germline V gene encodes CDR1 SGHAT and CDR2 FQNNGV. Unique molecular identifiers were built into the TCRbeta library. TCRdb itself ran the PCR reads through MiXCR, one entry per CDR3 protein. The sample has hundreds of thousands of distinct CDR3 sequences; over 10% are singletons. Sequences were derived from PBMCs, mostly from graft donor cells, sampled 360 days after TCRalphabeta/CD19-depleted stem cell transplant. The rearrangement links TRBV11-2 to TRBJ2-7; the match to TRBD2 covers 10 bases. This clonotype originated in a male patient aged 10 to 17 who had a stem cell transplant for acute myeloid leukemia, so the T cells may come from the graft donor. DNA of the CDR3: TGTGCCAGCAGCTTAGGGGGTAGCGGGAGGTACGAGCAGTACTTC. Amino acid sequence: CASSLGGSGRYEQYF.